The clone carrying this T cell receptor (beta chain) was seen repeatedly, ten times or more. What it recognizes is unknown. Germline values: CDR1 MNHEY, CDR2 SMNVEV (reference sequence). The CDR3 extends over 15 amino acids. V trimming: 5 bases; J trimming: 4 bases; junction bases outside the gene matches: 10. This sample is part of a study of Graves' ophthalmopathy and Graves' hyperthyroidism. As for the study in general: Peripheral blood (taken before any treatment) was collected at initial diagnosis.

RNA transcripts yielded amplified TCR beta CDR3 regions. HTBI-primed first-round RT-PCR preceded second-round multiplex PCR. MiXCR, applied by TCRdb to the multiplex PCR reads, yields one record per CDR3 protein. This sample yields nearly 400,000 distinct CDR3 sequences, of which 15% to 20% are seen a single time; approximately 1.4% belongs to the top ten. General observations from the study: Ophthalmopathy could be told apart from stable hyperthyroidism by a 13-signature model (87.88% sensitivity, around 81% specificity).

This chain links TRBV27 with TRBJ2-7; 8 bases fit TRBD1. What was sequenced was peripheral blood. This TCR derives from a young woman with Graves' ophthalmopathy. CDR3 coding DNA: TGTGCCAGCAGTCCCTGGACAGGGCCGACATACGAGCAGTACTTC. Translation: CASSPWTGPTYEQYF.